The TCR beta chain described here comes from a study of CD8+CD57+ T cells in acquired aplastic anemia (dated by TCRdb to the late 2010s). For the wider study: Extracted DNA from sorted CD4+ and CD8+ cells averaged around 3.3 ug, ranging from about 0.18 to 27.4 ug. An average of around 10 million reads for CD4+ cells and 11 million to 12 million reads for CD8+ cells was obtained from healthy donor samples. What the study reported, not specific to this receptor: Patients and healthy controls showed no significant difference in CD8+ Simpson's diversity (P=0.060). Twenty-nine CD8+ CDR3 sequences were found in both patients and controls but appeared to be highly expressed in patients and within the immunodominant clones of the patients.

The cysteine opens and the phenylalanine closes a CDR3 of 10 amino acids. Only CDR3 DNA is held: 30 bases, read in frame from base 1. From the germline V gene (reference sequence), CDR1 is DFQATT and CDR2 is SNEGSKA. The V and J ends are trimmed by 5 bases and 10 bases, leaving 12 bases between them. This clonotype was counted only a few times. Its antigen target is currently unknown. Base quality data are lacking; no much larger clone is found one base away. Genomic DNA served as template for TCR beta VDJ combination and CDR3 sequence profiling. An Illumina HiSeq 2000 was the platform used for TCR repertoire sequencing. As for how the authors treated the data: Repertoires were assessed using TRBV/TRBJ rearrangement plots, CDR3 size and DJ length profiles, and Simpson's diversity index. Whichever DNA sequence was most abundant in the deep sequencing data was defined as the immunodominant clone. CDR3 amino acid sequences were checked for sharing across subjects and were also compared against the VDJdb database and published repertoires. TCRdb trimmed public reads at Q25 via fastp, called clones via MiXCR and kept in-frame beta chains. Every CDR3 protein is listed once, alongside the most common genes and DNA of its rows. These V and J calls derive from TCRdb rather than the authors' analysis. Counted in this sample were 150,000 to 200,000 distinct CDR3 sequences; 35% to 55% of them appeared once. The leading ten clones occupy 0.8% to 1.1% of the sample.

In this study, sorted CD4+ and CD8+ T cells from the blood of healthy subjects and of severe aplastic anemia patients had their TCR repertoires deep-sequenced. Ficoll-Paque density gradient centrifugation was used to isolate peripheral blood mononuclear cells. Before DNA was extracted, CD4+ and CD8+ T cells were sorted using either FACS or magnetic beads. The rearranged segments are TRBV20-1 and TRBJ2-7; the D gene is perhaps TRBD1, on 7 matching bases. This receptor was taken from a human donor in good health. Sequencing was performed on sorted CD4+, CD8+, or CD8+CD57+ T cells (not recorded which) from PBMCs. The nucleotide sequence is given as TGCAGTGCTGGGGGGACAGTCCAGTACTTC. It is translated as CSAGGTVQYF.